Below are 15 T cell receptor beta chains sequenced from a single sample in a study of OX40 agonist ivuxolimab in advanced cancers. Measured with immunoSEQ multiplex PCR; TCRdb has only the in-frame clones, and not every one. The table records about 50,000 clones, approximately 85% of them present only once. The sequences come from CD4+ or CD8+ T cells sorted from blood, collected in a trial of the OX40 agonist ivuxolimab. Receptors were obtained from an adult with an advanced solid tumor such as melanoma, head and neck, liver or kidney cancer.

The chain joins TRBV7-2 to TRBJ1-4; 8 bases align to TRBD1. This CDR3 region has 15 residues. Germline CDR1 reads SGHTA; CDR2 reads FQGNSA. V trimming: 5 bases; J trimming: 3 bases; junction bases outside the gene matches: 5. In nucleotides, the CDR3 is TGTGCCAGCAGCGGGGGGACAGGCTCTAATGAAAAACTGTTTTTT. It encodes CASSGGTGSNEKLFF.

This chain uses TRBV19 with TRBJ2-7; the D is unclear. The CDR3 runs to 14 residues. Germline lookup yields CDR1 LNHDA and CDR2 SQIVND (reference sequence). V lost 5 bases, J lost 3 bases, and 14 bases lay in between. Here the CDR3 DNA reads TGTGCCAGTAGTGTTGAGGCACAGCGCTACGAGCAGTACTTC. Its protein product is CASSVEAQRYEQYF.

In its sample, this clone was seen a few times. The CDR3 is CASTTEFKTDTQYF. As DNA, the CDR3 is TGTGCCAGCACCACCGAGTTTAAGACAGATACGCAGTATTTT. V gene TRBV7-9 combines with J gene TRBJ2-3; D uncertain. Deletions cut 7 bases from V and 3 bases from J, with 14 bases between. The CDR3 covers 14 residues. Germline CDR1 SEHNR, CDR2 FQNEAQ (reference sequence).

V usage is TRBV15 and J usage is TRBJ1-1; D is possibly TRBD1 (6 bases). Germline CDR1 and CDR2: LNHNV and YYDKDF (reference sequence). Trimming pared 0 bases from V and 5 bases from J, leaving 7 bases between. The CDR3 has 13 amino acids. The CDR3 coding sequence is TGTGCCACCAGCAGAGATCAGGGGACTGAAGCTTTCTTT. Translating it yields CATSRDQGTEAFF.

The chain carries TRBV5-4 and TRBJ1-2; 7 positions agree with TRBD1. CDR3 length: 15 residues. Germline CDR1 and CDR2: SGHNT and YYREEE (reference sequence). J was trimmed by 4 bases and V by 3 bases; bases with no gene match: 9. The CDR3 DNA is TGTGCCAGCAGCTCAACAGGGGACGGAAGCTATGGCTACACCTTC. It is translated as CASSSTGDGSYGYTF.

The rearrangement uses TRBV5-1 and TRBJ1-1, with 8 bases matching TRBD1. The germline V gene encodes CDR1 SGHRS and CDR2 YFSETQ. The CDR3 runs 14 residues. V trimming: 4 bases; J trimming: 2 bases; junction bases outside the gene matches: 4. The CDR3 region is CASSPQGGNTEAFF. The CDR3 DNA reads TGCGCCAGCAGCCCACAGGGGGGAAACACTGAAGCTTTCTTT.

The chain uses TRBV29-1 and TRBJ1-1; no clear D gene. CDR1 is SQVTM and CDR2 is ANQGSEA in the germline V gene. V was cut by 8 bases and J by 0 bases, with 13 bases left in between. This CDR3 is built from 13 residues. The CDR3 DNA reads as TGCAGCACTCCAGGAGAAATGAACACTGAAGCTTTCTTT. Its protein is CSTPGEMNTEAFF.

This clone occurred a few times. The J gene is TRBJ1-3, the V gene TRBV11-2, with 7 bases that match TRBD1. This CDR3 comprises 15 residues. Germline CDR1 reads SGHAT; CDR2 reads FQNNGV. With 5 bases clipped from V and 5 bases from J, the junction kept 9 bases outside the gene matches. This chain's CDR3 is CASSAVTGARNTIYF. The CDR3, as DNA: TGTGCCAGCAGCGCCGTCACAGGGGCTAGAAACACCATATATTTT. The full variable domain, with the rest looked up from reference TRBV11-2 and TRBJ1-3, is EAGVAQSPRYKIIEKRQSVAFWCNPISGHATLYWYQQILGQGPKLLIQFQNNGVVDDSQLPKDRFSAERLKGVDSTLKIQPAKLEDSAVYLCASSAVTGARNTIYFGEGSWLTVV.

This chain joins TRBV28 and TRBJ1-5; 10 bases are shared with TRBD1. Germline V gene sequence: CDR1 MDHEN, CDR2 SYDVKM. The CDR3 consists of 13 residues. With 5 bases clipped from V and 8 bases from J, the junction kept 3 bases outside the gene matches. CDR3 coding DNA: TGTGCCAGCAGTGGGACAGGGGTTAAGCCCCAGCATTTT. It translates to CASSGTGVKPQHF. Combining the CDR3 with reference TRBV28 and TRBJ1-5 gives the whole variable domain DVKVTQSSRYLVKRTGEKVFLECVQDMDHENMFWYRQDPGLGLRLIYFSYDVKMKEKGDIPEGYSVSREKKERFSLILESASTNQTSMYLCASSGTGVKPQHFGDGTRLSIL.

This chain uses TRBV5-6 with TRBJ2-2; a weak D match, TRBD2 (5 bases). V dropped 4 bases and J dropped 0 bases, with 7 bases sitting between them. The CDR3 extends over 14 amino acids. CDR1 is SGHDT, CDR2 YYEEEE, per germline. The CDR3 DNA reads TGTGCCAGCAGCCGGACTCCGAACACCGGGGAGCTGTTTTTT. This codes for CASSRTPNTGELFF.

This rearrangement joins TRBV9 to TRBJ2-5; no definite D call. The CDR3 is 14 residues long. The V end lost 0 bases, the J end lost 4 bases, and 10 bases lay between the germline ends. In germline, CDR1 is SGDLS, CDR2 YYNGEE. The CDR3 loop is CASSVGVSIETQYF. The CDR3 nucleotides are TGTGCCAGCAGCGTAGGGGTTAGTATAGAGACCCAGTACTTC.

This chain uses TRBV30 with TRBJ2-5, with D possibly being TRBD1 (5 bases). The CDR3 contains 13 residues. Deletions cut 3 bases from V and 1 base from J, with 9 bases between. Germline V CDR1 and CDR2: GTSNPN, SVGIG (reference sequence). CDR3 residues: CAWRGAFQETQYF. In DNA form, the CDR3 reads TGTGCCTGGAGAGGGGCATTCCAAGAGACCCAGTACTTC. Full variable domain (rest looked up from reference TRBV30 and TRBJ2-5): SQTIHQWPATLVQPVGSPLSLECTVEGTSNPNLYWYRQAAGRGLQLLFYSVGIGQISSEVPQNLSASRPQDRQFILSSKKLLLSDSGFYLCAWRGAFQETQYFGPGTRLLVL.

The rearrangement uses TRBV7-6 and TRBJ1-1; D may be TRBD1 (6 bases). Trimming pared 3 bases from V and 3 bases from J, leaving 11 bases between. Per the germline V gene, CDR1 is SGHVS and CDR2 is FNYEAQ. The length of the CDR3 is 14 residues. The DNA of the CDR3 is TGTGCCAGCAGCTTGGCAGGGGTGGACACTGAAGCTTTCTTT. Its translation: CASSLAGVDTEAFF.

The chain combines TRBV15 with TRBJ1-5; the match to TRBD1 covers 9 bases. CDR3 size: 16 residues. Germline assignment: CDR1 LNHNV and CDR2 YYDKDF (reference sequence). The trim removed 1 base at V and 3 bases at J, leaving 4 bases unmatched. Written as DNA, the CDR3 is TGTGCCACCAGCAGAGCCCGGGACAGGGTCAATCAGCCCCAGCATTTT. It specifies CATSRARDRVNQPQHF. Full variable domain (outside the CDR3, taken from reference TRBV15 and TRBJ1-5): DAMVIQNPRYQVTQFGKPVTLSCSQTLNHNVMYWYQQKSSQAPKLLFHYYDKDFNNEADTPDNFQSRRPNTSFCFLDIRSPGLGDTAMYLCATSRARDRVNQPQHFGDGTRLSIL.

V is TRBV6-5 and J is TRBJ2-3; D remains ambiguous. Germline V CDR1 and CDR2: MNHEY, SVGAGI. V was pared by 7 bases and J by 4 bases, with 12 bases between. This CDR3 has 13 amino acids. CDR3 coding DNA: TGTGCCAGCACCTCCTCGATAGCAGATACGCAGTATTTT. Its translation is CASTSSIADTQYF.